This T cell receptor beta chain was identified during a study of blood T cell repertoires in COVID-19 (TCRdb year 2020). Describing the broader study: Samples from collaborators originated in the United States, Italy and Spain and spanned both the acute and convalescent phases of COVID-19. Subjects who had been exposed to COVID-19, were actively infected with it, or had recovered from it provided the deeply sampled blood TCRbeta repertoires that made up the dataset. A freely available public database, intended as a resource for researchers studying the immune response to SARS-CoV-2, is where the repertoires were released. Nearly every sample came with metadata listing a de-identified subject ID, COVID-19 status, age in years and sex. The material from the prospective study consisted of cDNA or gDNA derived from T cells, B-cell-depleted T cells, or PBMCs. The samples were drawn from the first 160 participants of the ongoing ImmuneRACE study and from 1,200 or so subjects provided by 6 global collaborators. Where HLA class I and class II types were available, the types were taken from metadata supplied by the sample provider, not from assay-based typing.

Of note for this clone: Its antigen is currently not known. No much larger clone exists at a distance of one base, and base qualities are not known.

Broader findings and caveats from the paper: Clinical and demographic metadata were provided uncurated, with the amount varying by source and participant.

The germline V gene encodes CDR1 WNHNN and CDR2 SYGVQD (reference sequence). The CDR3 starts with the cysteine, ends with the phenylalanine, and has 15 residues. Just the 45-base CDR3 DNA is kept, in frame starting at base 1. V lost 6 bases and J lost 5 bases, and the count of bases not matched to a germline gene is 9. The immunoSEQ Assay, a bias-controlled multiplex PCR, was used to amplify TCRbeta CDR3 regions from genomic DNA. From the authors' description of their analysis: Nucleated cell counts per sample were estimated from amplification of reference gene primers within the assay. To quantify the absolute abundance of each unique TCRbeta CDR3 rearrangement, sequence reads were collapsed and filtered. For each sample, productive Simpson clonality was calculated by taking the square root of Simpson's diversity index across productive rearrangements. As stored in TCRdb, this immuneACCESS dataset retains in-frame rearrangements with V and J assigned. A fraction of the clones does not appear; measured against another copy, unresolved V genes explain less than half of the discrepancy, and the remainder lacks a known reason. That table supplies the V and J calls and clone size; D and trimming were determined from the DNA. The sample table records 45,000 to 65,000 clones; 75% to 85% of these occur just once. The biggest ten clones account for 16% of the sample.

Collaborating institutions collected whole blood in K2EDTA tubes following their own protocols. Collaborator samples were shipped for TCRbeta analysis as frozen whole blood, isolated PBMCs, or DNA extracted from either sample type. This chain joins TRBV10-1 to TRBJ2-2; 7 middle bases align to TRBD1. The sequence was collected from a man aged 35 to 55 with acute or convalescent COVID-19. The source material was peripheral blood. Read as DNA, the sequence is TGCGCCAGCAGCGACAGGGCGACGGGGACCGGGGAGCTGTTTTTT. This gives the protein CASSDRATGTGELFF.